This entry is about one T cell receptor beta chain. What it binds is unknown. A CD45RA+ naive subset and a CD45RA-negative memory subset were split from CD4+ cells. The data stem from a study of shared clonotypes between healthy human individuals. Roughly 30,000 T cell genomes (about 210 ng DNA) went into each sorted-subset replicate. Using immunoSEQ multiplex PCR, the repertoire was profiled, and TCRdb retains in-frame clones only, with some absent. The table has 2 million or so clones, 95% seen once. Study-level points and caveats: Against clonotypes common to all four donors, non-shared ones had lower generation probabilities. Donor scarcity curtailed the genetic and exposure-history diversity represented herein.

Trimming took off 6 bases at V and 0 bases at J, with 26 bases between the two ends. Germline V gives CDR1 MGHRA, CDR2 YSYEKL. This CDR3 comprises 19 residues. The chain employs TRBV4-1 and TRBJ1-1; D may be TRBD1 (6 bases). This clonotype was obtained from a man between 18 and 29 years old in good health. Sequencing input: naive CD4+ T cells sorted from blood. Subset indicated: CD45RA+ positively selected. CDR3 residues: CASRKKGEVGFLMNTEAFF. The CDR3 DNA reads TGCGCCAGCAGAAAGAAGGGGGAGGTGGGATTTTTAATGAACACTGAAGCTTTCTTT.